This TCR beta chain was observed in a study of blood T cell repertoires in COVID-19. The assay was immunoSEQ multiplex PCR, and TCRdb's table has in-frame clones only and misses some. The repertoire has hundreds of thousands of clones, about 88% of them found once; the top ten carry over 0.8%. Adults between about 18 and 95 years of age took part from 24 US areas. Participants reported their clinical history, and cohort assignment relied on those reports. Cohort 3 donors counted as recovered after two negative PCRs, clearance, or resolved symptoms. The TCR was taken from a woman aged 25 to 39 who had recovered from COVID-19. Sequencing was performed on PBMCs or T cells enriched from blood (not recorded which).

The CDR3 here is CASSYSGRGHTEAFF. DNA of the CDR3: TGTGCCAGCAGTTACTCAGGGAGGGGCCACACTGAAGCTTTCTTT. This chain connects TRBV6-2 or TRBV6-3 to TRBJ1-1; possible D gene TRBD1, 5 bases. Germline CDR1 reads MNHEY; CDR2 reads SVGEGT. The CDR3 runs 15 residues. V lost 0 bases, J lost 3 bases, and 11 bases lay in between.